This TCR beta chain was identified during a study of blood T cell repertoires in COVID-19. Trimming removed 4 bases from V and 7 bases from J, with 10 bases in between. The CDR3 contains 13 residues. Germline V gene data show CDR1 as SNHLY and CDR2 as FYNNEI. In its sample, this clone was seen once. Here immunoSEQ multiplex PCR was the method, and the copy in TCRdb shows in-frame clones only, minus some. Of fewer than 250,000 clones listed, roughly 91% are singletons. The sequencing input was peripheral blood. This receptor was identified in a human donor in a cohort sampled during active COVID-19. The chain combines TRBV2 with TRBJ2-2; no clear D. CDR3 nucleotide sequence: TGTGCCAGCAGTGCAACCCTACTCGGGGAGCTGTTTTTT. Translating it yields CASSATLLGELFF.